What follows are 8 T cell receptor beta chains derived from one specimen sequenced in a study of shared clonotypes between healthy human individuals. Only in-frame clones appear in the TCRdb table, and some are missing; sequencing was by immunoSEQ multiplex PCR. In the table there are roughly 2.2 million clones, 85% to 95% of which are singletons. Sequencing used naive CD4+ T cells from PBMCs. Subset defined: CD45RA+ positively selected. The source of these receptors is a man aged 18 to 29 in good health. Some clones in this sample may be carry-over from other donors' samples.

V gene TRBV6-5 combines with J gene TRBJ1-5, with D possibly TRBD1 on 5 matching bases. Trimming removed 2 bases from V and 5 bases from J, with 10 bases in between. Germline lookup yields CDR1 MNHEY and CDR2 SVGAGI. This CDR3 is 14 amino acids long. The CDR3 loop reads CASSYRQGYQPQHF. Written as DNA, the CDR3 is TGTGCCAGCAGTTACCGCCAGGGATATCAGCCCCAGCATTTT.

This clone was seen a handful of times. The chain carries TRBV6-5 and TRBJ1-1, with D perhaps TRBD1 (6 bases). This CDR3 region has 16 residues. Deletions cut 4 bases from V and 1 base from J, with 16 bases between. Germline loops: CDR1 MNHEY, CDR2 SVGAGI. The CDR3 sequence is CASSSPAQGPNTEAFF. The CDR3 DNA sequence: TGTGCCAGCAGTTCCCCCGCACAGGGACCGAACACTGAAGCTTTCTTT.

The J gene is TRBJ2-6, the V gene TRBV7-9; the D call may be TRBD1 or TRBD2 (5 bases each). Germline CDR1 and CDR2: SEHNR and FQNEAQ (reference sequence). The V end lost 5 bases, the J end lost 4 bases, and 18 bases lay between the germline ends. The CDR3 runs to 17 residues. As DNA, the CDR3 is TGTGCCAGCAGCCGCCGAGTTTCGGGGACCGGGGCCAACGTCCTGACTTTC. Translated, it gives CASSRRVSGTGANVLTF.

This clone appeared a single time. V usage is TRBV28 and J usage is TRBJ1-5; D unclear. This CDR3 has 16 residues. Trimming left V 5 bases short and J 9 bases short, with 23 bases between. Germline lookup yields CDR1 MDHEN and CDR2 SYDVKM. The CDR3: CASSPPDVIDTWPQHF. CDR3 in DNA: TGTGCCAGCAGTCCCCCCGACGTTATCGATACGTGGCCCCAGCATTTT.

CDR3 amino acids: CASSLAGSNYNEQFF. The CDR3 DNA sequence: TGTGCCAGCAGCTTGGCGGGGAGTAACTACAATGAGCAGTTCTTC. This sequence joins TRBV5-8 and TRBJ2-1; D is possibly TRBD2 (5 bases). The ends were cut back, 0 bases at V and 3 bases at J, with 10 bases in the middle. The CDR3 runs to 15 residues. The germline gives CDR1 SGHTS, CDR2 YDEGEE. Variable domain in full (rest from reference TRBV5-8 and TRBJ2-1): EAGVTQSPTHLIKTRGQQATLRCSPISGHTSVYWYQQALGLGLQFLLWYDEGEERNRGNFPPRFSGRQFPNYSSELNVNALELEDSALYLCASSLAGSNYNEQFFGPGTRLTVL.

This chain connects TRBV19 to TRBJ2-2, with 12 nucleotides matching TRBD2. Unmatched junction bases numbered 9, after V lost 3 bases and J lost 4 bases. This CDR3 is built from 18 residues. The germline V gene has CDR1 LNHDA and CDR2 SQIVND (reference sequence). Written as DNA, the CDR3 is TGTGCCAGTAGTATGTCCTACTCTAGCGGGAGGGCCACCGGGGAGCTGTTTTTT. Translated, it gives CASSMSYSSGRATGELFF.

The chain joins TRBV28 to TRBJ2-7; D gene unclear. V shed 8 bases and J shed 4 bases, with 15 bases lying between them. The germline CDR1 and CDR2 sequences are MDHEN and SYDVKM. This CDR3 contains 13 residues. CDR3 DNA: TGTGCCAGCTCACGGTCGGCGGTTTACGAGCAGTACTTC. Translation: CASSRSAVYEQYF.

This chain uses TRBV5-6 with TRBJ1-4, with D possibly TRBD1 on 6 matching bases. CDR1 and CDR2 (germline): SGHDT, YYEEEE. The CDR3 runs 13 residues. V was shortened by 5 bases and J by 7 bases, with 12 bases between the two germline ends. CDR3 DNA sequence: TGTGCCAGCAGATCCAGGGGAGGTGAAAAACTGTTTTTT. Its translation: CASRSRGGEKLFF.